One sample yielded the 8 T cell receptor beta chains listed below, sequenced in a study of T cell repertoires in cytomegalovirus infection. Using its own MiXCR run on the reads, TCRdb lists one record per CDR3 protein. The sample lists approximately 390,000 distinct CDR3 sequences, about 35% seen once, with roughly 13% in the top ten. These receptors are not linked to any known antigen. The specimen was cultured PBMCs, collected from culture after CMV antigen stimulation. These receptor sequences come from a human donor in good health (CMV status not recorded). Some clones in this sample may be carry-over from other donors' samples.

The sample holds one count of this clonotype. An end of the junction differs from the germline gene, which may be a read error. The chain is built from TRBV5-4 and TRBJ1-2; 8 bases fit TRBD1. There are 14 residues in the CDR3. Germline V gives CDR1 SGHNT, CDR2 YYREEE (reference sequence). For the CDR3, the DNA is TGTGCCAGCAGCAAGGACAGGGCCGGCTATGGCTACAGCTTC. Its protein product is CASSKDRAGYGYSF.

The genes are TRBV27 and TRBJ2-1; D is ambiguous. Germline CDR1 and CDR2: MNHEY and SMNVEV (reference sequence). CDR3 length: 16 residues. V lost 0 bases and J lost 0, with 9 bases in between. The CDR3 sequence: CASSLSNRPSYNEQFF. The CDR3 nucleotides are TGTGCCAGCAGTTTATCCAATAGACCCTCCTACAATGAGCAGTTCTTC.

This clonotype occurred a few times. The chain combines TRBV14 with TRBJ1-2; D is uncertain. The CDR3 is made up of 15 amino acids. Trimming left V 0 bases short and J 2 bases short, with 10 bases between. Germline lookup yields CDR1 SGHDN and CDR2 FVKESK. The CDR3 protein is CASSQDPGVNYGYTF. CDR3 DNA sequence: TGTGCCAGCAGCCAAGACCCCGGGGTGAACTATGGCTACACCTTC.

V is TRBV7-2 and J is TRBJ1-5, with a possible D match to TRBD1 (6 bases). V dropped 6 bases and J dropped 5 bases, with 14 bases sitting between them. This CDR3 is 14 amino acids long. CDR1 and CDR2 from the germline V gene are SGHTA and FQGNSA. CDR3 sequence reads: CASRSTGIDQPQHF. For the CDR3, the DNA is TGTGCCAGCAGGTCTACAGGGATTGATCAGCCCCAGCATTTT.

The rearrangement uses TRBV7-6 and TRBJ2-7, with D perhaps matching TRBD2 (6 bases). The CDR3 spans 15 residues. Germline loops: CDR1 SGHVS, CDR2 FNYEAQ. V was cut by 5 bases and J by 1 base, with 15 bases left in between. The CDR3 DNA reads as TGTGCCAGCAGCCCCGGGACTGGAAGATCCTACGAGCAGTACTTC. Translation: CASSPGTGRSYEQYF.

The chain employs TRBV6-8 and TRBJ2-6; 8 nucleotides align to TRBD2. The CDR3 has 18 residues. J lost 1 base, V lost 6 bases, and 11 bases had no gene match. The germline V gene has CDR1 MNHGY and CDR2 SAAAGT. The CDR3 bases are TGTGCCAGCAGCCCCTTAGAAGCGGGAGTTTCTGGGGCCAACGTCCTGACTTTC. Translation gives CASSPLEAGVSGANVLTF.

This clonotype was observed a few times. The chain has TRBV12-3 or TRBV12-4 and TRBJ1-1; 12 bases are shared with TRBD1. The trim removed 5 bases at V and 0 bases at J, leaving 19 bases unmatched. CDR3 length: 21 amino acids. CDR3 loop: CASSPRDRGLFSPSMNTEAFF. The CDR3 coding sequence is TGTGCCAGCAGTCCCCGGGACAGGGGGCTATTTTCTCCCTCTATGAACACTGAAGCTTTCTTT.

CDR3 DNA: TGTGCCAGCAGCCGCCGGAGGCTAGCGGGACAGGAGCAGTTCTTC. Residues: CASSRRRLAGQEQFF. The V gene is TRBV28, the J gene TRBJ2-1, with 9 bases matching TRBD2. CDR1 is MDHEN and CDR2 is SYDVKM in the germline V gene. The J segment lost 10 bases and the V segment lost 6 bases, leaving 13 bases of the junction unmatched. This CDR3 has 15 residues.